This T cell receptor (beta chain) was sequenced for a study of blood T cells in healthy people across ages. Study results and caveats: It was the long-lived donors that had more naive CD4+ cells and higher diversity than aged donors. CMV status of donors was not determined, possibly confounding expanded clonotype changes.

The donors, healthy Caucasians from Russia, were aged roughly 6 to 90. Looked up from germline, CDR1 is SQVTM and CDR2 is ANQGSEA. This CDR3 spans 14 amino acids. V shed 6 bases and J shed 1 base, with 15 bases lying between them. As to this clonotype: Its specificity is not known.

With a J-beta primer mix and a sample-barcoded 5' primer, a second PCR ran about 7 to 11 cycles. Unique molecular identifiers of 12 random nucleotides labeled each cDNA. TCRdb ran MiXCR on the 5' RACE reads and lists one entry per CDR3 protein. The sample has about 1.4 million distinct CDR3 sequences; approximately 59% are singletons. Sequencing was done on a sample of blood. This TCR came from a man aged 18 to 30 in good health. This chain links TRBV29-1 with TRBJ1-1, with D possibly matching TRBD1 (5 bases). CDR3 loop: CSVVHRISNTEAFF. The CDR3 DNA sequence: TGCAGCGTCGTCCACAGGATTTCGAACACTGAAGCTTTCTTT.